This record looks at one T cell receptor (beta chain) sequence and its context. Its matching antigen is unknown. These data originate in a study of T-cell memory formation after mild COVID-19. Turning to the study itself: The two donors had largely donor-specific TCR clusters.

Findings and caveats of the study: Among clones peaking at day 37 in the second wave, SARS-CoV-2 specificity remained unconfirmed. CD4+ contracting clones were found mainly in CM and EM, and CD8+ ones in EMRA. The study detected some responding clones in pre-infection memory, suggesting cross-reactive memory joined.

TCRdb used MiXCR to reprocess the 5' RACE reads, holding one entry per CDR3 protein. The data contain roughly 110,000 distinct CDR3 sequences, over 15% of them singletons. The CDR3 is 17 residues long. V shed 6 bases and J 2 bases; nucleotides not matched to a gene: 16. Germline V CDR1 and CDR2: MDHEN, SYDVKM. This chain uses TRBV28 with TRBJ2-7; 7 bases map to TRBD1. The material sequenced was PBMCs or a T cell subset sorted from them (not recorded which). This clonotype was sampled from an adult woman who had mild COVID-19 (a few samples of this study predate the infection). Cell type and time point are not known. Here the CDR3 reads CASSSTYRGPKTYEQYF. The DNA for the CDR3 is TGTGCCAGCAGCTCAACTTACAGGGGTCCAAAGACCTACGAGCAGTACTTC.